This T cell receptor (beta chain) stems from a study of T cell repertoires in cytomegalovirus infection. Across the whole study: Through public TCR beta signatures, both CMV infection and matching HLA type were indicated. Study conclusions and caveats: HLA-C-restricted, CMV-specific TCR beta clonotypes were dominant ex vivo.

The V end lost 3 bases, the J end lost 3 bases, and 4 bases lay between the germline ends. Germline V gene data show CDR1 as ENHRY and CDR2 as SYGVKD. The CDR3 has 12 amino acids. TCRdb used MiXCR to reprocess the reads, holding one entry per CDR3 protein. The sample lists around 100,000 distinct CDR3 sequences, 10% occurring once. This clonotype was seen a handful of times. The antigen is not known. The receptor was derived from a human donor in good health (CMV status not recorded). Some clones in this sample may be carry-over from other donors' samples. Sequencing was carried out using PBMCs, sequenced either directly or after in vitro stimulation (not recorded which). This rearrangement joins TRBV10-3 to TRBJ2-3; no reliable D call. CDR3 sequence: CAISEGTDTQYF. The CDR3 nucleotides are TGTGCCATCAGTGAAGGGACAGATACGCAGTATTTT.